Following are 14 T cell receptor beta chains from one sample sequenced in a study of identical twins. TCRdb recomputed calls from the 5' RACE reads with MiXCR, one row per CDR3 protein. Of some 230,000 distinct CDR3 sequences in the sample, 5% to 7% are singletons; the top ten hold just over 14%. These records were also assigned to another study, of T cells expressing NK-cell markers.

The material sequenced was CD8+ T cells sorted from blood. Receptors were obtained from a woman aged 18 to 35 in good health.

This clonotype turned up a few times. V and J are TRBV7-3 and TRBJ2-7, with D maybe TRBD1 (6 bases). Between the trimmed V and J ends, which lost 4 bases and 5 bases, there was a span of 12 bases. There are 13 residues in the CDR3. The germline gives CDR1 SGHTA, CDR2 FQGTGA. CDR3 nucleotide sequence: TGTGCCAGCAGCTCAACAGGGTCCCACGAGCAGTACTTC. It specifies CASSSTGSHEQYF.

In this sample, this clonotype turned up many times. The genes are TRBV3-1 and TRBJ2-1, with a possible D match to TRBD2 (5 bases). This CDR3 has 15 residues. With 0 bases removed from V and 2 bases from J, the gap between germline ends came to 8 bases. Germline values: CDR1 LGHDT, CDR2 YNNKEL (reference sequence). The CDR3 loop is CASSQEPGAYNEQFF. The DNA for the CDR3 is TGTGCCAGCAGCCAAGAGCCCGGGGCCTACAATGAGCAGTTCTTC.

This clonotype was observed at least ten times. The chain couples TRBV5-5 to TRBJ2-1, with 13 nucleotides matching TRBD2. The J segment lost 2 bases and the V segment lost 3 bases, leaving 5 bases of the junction unmatched. The CDR3 sequence is 17 residues long. The germline gives CDR1 SGHKS, CDR2 YYEKEE (reference sequence). CDR3 residues: CASSSGLAGTPYNEQFF. The CDR3 nucleotides read TGTGCCAGCAGCTCGGGACTAGCGGGGACACCCTACAATGAGCAGTTCTTC.

In its sample, this clonotype was seen many times. This sequence joins TRBV12-3 or TRBV12-4 and TRBJ1-1; D unclear. The V end lost 3 bases, the J end lost 1 base, and 6 bases lay between the germline ends. The CDR3 spans 13 residues. For the CDR3, the DNA is TGTGCCAGCAGTTTCGGCCAGAACACTGAAGCTTTCTTT. It codes for CASSFGQNTEAFF.

The chain couples TRBV12-3 or TRBV12-4 to TRBJ1-1; D uncertain. The CDR3 is 14 amino acids. The V end was cut by 1 base, the J end by 7 bases, with 13 bases between. The CDR3: CASSLGFGVNEAFF. CDR3 bases: TGTGCCAGCAGTTTAGGTTTCGGGGTTAATGAAGCTTTCTTT.

This clonotype appeared many times. V usage is TRBV4-1 and J usage is TRBJ2-1; 10 bases are a match to TRBD2. The germline CDR1 and CDR2 sequences are MGHRA and YSYEKL. This CDR3 contains 14 residues. V shed 3 bases and J 6 bases; nucleotides not matched to a gene: 2. The CDR3 loop is CASSHASGGNEQFF. The CDR3 nucleotides are TGCGCCAGCAGCCACGCTAGCGGGGGCAATGAGCAGTTCTTC.

This sequence joins TRBV3-1 and TRBJ1-1; D may be TRBD1 (5 bases). Germline V CDR1 and CDR2: LGHDT, YNNKEL (reference sequence). Trimming removed 1 base at V and 4 bases at J, with 10 bases between. CDR3 length equals 14 residues. The CDR3 region has the DNA TGTGCCAGCAGCCAAGGTGGAGACAGCACTGAAGCTTTCTTT. Protein: CASSQGGDSTEAFF.

This clonotype was recorded a few times. This chain uses TRBV21-1 with TRBJ2-7; TRBD1, the table's D call, was not compared with the DNA. TRBV21-1 is a recognized pseudogene. CDR3 length: 13 residues. DNA of the CDR3: TGTGCCAGCAGCAAAGTCAAGGGGCATGAGCAGTACTTC. Residues: CASSKVKGHEQYF.

Ten or more counts support this clonotype. V usage is TRBV7-6 and J usage is TRBJ1-6, with 8 bases fitting TRBD1. This CDR3 is built from 15 residues. In germline, CDR1 is SGHVS, CDR2 FNYEAQ. J lost 9 bases, V lost 0 bases, and 4 bases had no gene match. CDR3 sequence: CASSLADRVTSPLHF. The DNA for the CDR3 is TGTGCCAGCAGCTTAGCGGACAGGGTAACTTCACCCCTCCACTTT.

This clonotype occurred a few times. V and J are TRBV5-6 and TRBJ2-7; tentatively, D is TRBD1 (6 bases). The CDR3 loop spans 14 amino acids. V shed 7 bases and J shed 4 bases, with 18 bases lying between them. The germline V gene encodes CDR1 SGHDT and CDR2 YYEEEE. CDR3 sequence (DNA): TGTGCCAGCGTAGCCGGGACACAGATATACGAGCAGTACTTC. Its translation is CASVAGTQIYEQYF.

At least ten counts were recorded for this clonotype. The chain carries TRBV12-3 or TRBV12-4 and TRBJ2-1; no definite D call. The V gene lost 2 bases and the J gene lost 5 bases, with 4 bases spanning the gap. The CDR3 runs 12 residues. The CDR3 region has the DNA TGTGCCAGCAGTTTATTGAACAATGAGCAGTTCTTC. Protein sequence: CASSLLNNEQFF.

This clonotype was counted at least ten times. The chain carries TRBV7-9 and TRBJ2-7; TRBD1 aligns across 7 bases. Germline V gene sequence: CDR1 SEHNR, CDR2 FQNEAQ (reference sequence). Losses at the gene ends were 5 bases for V and 3 bases for J; bases not matched to a gene: 10. This CDR3 spans 15 amino acids. Here the CDR3 reads CASSPPTGTYYEQYF. CDR3 bases: TGTGCCAGCAGCCCGCCGACAGGGACATACTACGAGCAGTACTTC.

This clonotype was found a few times. The V call is TRBV11-2, the J call TRBJ1-2, with 9 bases matching TRBD1. In germline, CDR1 is SGHAT, CDR2 FQNNGV. Trimming took 5 bases from V and 8 from J; bases not matched to a gene: 6. CDR3 length equals 13 residues. CDR3 bases: TGTGCCAGCAGCCCCGGGACAGGGTCCGGCTACACCTTC. Translated, it gives CASSPGTGSGYTF.

This clonotype was detected many times. The V gene is TRBV7-9, the J gene TRBJ1-1; D call uncertain. CDR3 size: 15 residues. V gave up 2 bases and J gave up 0 bases, with 10 bases separating them. Germline assignment: CDR1 SEHNR and CDR2 FQNEAQ (reference sequence). CDR3 region: CASSLSPVMNTEAFF. CDR3 sequence (DNA): TGTGCCAGCAGCTTAAGCCCAGTTATGAACACTGAAGCTTTCTTT.